Presented here are 3 T cell receptor beta chains from one specimen sequenced in a study of PD-L1 blockade in urothelial cancer. Here immunoSEQ multiplex PCR was the method, and the copy in TCRdb shows in-frame clones only, minus some. The sample records more than 80,000 clones, roughly 82% being singletons. Sequences were derived from PBMCs, sampled around atezolizumab (anti-PD-L1) treatment. The receptors originated from a man aged 70-80 years with urothelial cancer.

The rearrangement joins TRBV5-4 to TRBJ2-5; D is possibly TRBD2 (7 bases). V lost 5 bases and J lost 5, with 13 bases in between. The CDR3 totals 13 residues. CDR1 and CDR2 from the germline V gene are SGHNT and YYREEE (reference sequence). The CDR3 here is CASSPEGGETQYF. CDR3 in DNA: TGTGCCAGCAGTCCGGAGGGGGGGGAGACCCAGTACTTC.

The CDR3 loop reads CASSSRGRWETQYF. The CDR3 nucleotides read TGTGCCAGTAGTTCCAGGGGGCGGTGGGAGACCCAGTACTTC. The V and J genes are TRBV19 and TRBJ2-5; TRBD1 matches at 8 bases. Trimming took 5 bases from V and 5 from J; bases not matched to a gene: 7. This CDR3 comprises 14 residues. Germline CDR1 is LNHDA and CDR2 is SQIVND (reference sequence).

J is TRBJ2-1 and V is TRBV5-1; 11 nucleotides line up with TRBD1. V was pared by 3 bases and J by 6 bases, with 2 bases of the junction left unmatched. The CDR3 has 14 residues. Germline assignment: CDR1 SGHRS and CDR2 YFSETQ. The CDR3 here is CASSSGTGGNEQFF. CDR3 nucleotide sequence: TGCGCCAGCAGCTCCGGGACAGGGGGCAATGAGCAGTTCTTC.